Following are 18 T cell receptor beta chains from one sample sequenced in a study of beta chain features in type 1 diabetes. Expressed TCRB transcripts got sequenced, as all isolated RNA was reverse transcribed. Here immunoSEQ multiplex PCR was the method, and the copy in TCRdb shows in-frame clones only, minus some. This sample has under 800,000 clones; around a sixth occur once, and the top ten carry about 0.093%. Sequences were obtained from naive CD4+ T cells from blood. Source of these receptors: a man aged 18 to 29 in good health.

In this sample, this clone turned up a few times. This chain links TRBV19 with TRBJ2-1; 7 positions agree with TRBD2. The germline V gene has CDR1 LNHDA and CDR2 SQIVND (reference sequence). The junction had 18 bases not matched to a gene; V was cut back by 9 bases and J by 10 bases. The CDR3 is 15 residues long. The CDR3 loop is CASERLGLPDGEQFF. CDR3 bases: TGTGCCAGCGAACGCTTGGGACTACCAGACGGCGAGCAGTTCTTC.

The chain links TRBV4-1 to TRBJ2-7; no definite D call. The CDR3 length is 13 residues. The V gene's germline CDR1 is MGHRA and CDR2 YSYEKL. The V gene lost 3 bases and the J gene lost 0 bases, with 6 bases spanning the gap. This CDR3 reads CASSHQSSYEQYF. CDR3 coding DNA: TGCGCCAGCAGCCATCAAAGCTCCTACGAGCAGTACTTC.

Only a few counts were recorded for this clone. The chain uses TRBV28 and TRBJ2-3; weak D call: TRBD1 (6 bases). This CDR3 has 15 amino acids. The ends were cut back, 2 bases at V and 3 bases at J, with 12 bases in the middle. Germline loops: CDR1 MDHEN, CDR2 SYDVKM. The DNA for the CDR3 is TGTGCCAGCAGTTTAAATACAGGGAGAACAGATACGCAGTATTTT. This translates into CASSLNTGRTDTQYF.

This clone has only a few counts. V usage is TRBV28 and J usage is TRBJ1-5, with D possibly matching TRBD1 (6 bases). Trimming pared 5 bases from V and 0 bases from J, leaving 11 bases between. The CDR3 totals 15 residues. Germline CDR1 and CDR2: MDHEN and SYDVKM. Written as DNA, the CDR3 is TGTGCCAGCAGTACGGGACAATATAGCAATCAGCCCCAGCATTTT. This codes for CASSTGQYSNQPQHF.

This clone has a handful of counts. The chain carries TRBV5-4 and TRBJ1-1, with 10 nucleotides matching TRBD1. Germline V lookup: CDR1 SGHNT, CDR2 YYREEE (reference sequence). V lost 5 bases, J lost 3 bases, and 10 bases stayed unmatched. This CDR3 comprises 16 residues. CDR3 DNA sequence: TGTGCCAGCAGTAAGGGACAGGGGTATGGAGACACTGAAGCTTTCTTT. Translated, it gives CASSKGQGYGDTEAFF.

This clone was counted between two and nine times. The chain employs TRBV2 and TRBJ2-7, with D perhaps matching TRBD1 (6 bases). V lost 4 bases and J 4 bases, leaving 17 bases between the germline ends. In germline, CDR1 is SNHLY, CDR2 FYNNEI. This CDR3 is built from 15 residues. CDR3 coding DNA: TGTGCCAGCAGTGTCGGGCAGGGGAAGATGTACGAGCAGTACTTC. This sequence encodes CASSVGQGKMYEQYF.

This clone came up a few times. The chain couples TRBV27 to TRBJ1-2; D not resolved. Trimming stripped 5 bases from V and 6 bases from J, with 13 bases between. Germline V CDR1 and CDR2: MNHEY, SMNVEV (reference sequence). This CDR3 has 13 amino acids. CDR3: CASSLRERDGYTF. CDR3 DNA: TGTGCCAGCAGTCTCCGGGAACGGGATGGCTACACCTTC.

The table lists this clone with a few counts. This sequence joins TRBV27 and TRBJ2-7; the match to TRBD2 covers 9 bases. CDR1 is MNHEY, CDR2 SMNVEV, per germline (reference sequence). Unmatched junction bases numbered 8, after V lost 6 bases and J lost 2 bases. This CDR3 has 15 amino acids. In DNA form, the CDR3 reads TGTGCCAGCAGAGGACTAGCGAGTGGTACCTACGAGCAGTACTTC. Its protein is CASRGLASGTYEQYF.

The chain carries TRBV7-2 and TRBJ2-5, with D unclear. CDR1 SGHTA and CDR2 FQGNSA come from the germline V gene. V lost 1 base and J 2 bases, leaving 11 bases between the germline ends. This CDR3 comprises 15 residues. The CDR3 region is CASSLVAGKQETQYF. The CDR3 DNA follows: TGTGCCAGCAGCTTAGTGGCAGGCAAGCAAGAGACCCAGTACTTC.

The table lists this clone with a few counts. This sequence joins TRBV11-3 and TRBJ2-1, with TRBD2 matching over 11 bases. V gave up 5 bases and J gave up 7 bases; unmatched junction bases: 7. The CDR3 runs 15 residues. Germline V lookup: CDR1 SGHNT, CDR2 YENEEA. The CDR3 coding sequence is TGTGCCAGCAGCGTAGCGGGGGGGCCGGGTAATGAGCAGTTCTTC. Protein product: CASSVAGGPGNEQFF.

The DNA of the CDR3 is TGTGCCAGCAGCATTCAAGAGACCCAGTACTTC. Protein product: CASSIQETQYF. This rearrangement joins TRBV5-6 to TRBJ2-5; D is undetermined. The CDR3 loop spans 11 amino acids. Germline V gives CDR1 SGHDT, CDR2 YYEEEE. V was cut by 4 bases and J by 2 bases, with 3 bases left in between.

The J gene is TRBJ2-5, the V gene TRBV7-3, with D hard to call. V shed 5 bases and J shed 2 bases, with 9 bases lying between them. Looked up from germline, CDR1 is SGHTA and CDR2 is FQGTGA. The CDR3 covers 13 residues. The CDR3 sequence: CASSAKVQETQYF. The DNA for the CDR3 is TGTGCCAGCAGCGCTAAGGTACAAGAGACCCAGTACTTC. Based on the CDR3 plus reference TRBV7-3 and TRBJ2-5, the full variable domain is GAGVSQTPSNKVTEKGKYVELRCDPISGHTALYWYRQSLGQGPEFLIYFQGTGAADDSGLPNDRFFAVRPEGSVSTLKIQRTERGDSAVYLCASSAKVQETQYFGPGTRLLVL.

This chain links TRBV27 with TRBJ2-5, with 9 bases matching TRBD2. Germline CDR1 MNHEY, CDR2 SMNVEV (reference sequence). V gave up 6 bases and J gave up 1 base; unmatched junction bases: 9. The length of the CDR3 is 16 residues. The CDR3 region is CASRDGTSNTQETQYF. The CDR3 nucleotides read TGTGCCAGCAGGGACGGGACTAGCAATACCCAAGAGACCCAGTACTTC.

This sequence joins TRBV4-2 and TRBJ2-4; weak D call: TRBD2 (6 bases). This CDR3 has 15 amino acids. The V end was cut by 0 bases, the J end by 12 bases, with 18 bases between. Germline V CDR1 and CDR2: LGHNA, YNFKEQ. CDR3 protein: CASSQDVGGLLTQYF. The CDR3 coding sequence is TGTGCCAGCAGCCAAGATGTCGGGGGACTTCTGACTCAGTACTTC.

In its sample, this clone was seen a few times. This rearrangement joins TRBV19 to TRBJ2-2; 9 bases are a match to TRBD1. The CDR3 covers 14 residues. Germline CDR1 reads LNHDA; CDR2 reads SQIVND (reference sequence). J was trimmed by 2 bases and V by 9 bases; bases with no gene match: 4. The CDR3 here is CASPGQGNTGELFF. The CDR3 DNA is TGTGCCAGCCCGGGACAGGGAAACACCGGGGAGCTGTTTTTT. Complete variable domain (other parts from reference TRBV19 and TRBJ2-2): DGGITQSPKYLFRKEGQNVTLSCEQNLNHDAMYWYRQDPGQGLRLIYYSQIVNDFQKGDIAEGYSVSREKKESFPLTVTSAQKNPTAFYLCASPGQGNTGELFFGEGSRLTVL.

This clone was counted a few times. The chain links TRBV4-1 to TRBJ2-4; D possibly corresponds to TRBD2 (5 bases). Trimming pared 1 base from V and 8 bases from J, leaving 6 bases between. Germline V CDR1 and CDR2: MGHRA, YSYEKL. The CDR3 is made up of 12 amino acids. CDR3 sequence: CASSQGRYIQYF. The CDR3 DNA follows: TGCGCCAGCAGCCAAGGGAGGTACATTCAGTACTTC.

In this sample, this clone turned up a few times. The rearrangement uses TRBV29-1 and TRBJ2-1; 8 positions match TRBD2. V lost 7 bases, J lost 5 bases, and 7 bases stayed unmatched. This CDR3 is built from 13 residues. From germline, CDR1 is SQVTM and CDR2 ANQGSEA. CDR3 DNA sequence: TGCAGCGAGAGCCGGGGGGGAGACAATGAGCAGTTCTTC. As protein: CSESRGGDNEQFF.

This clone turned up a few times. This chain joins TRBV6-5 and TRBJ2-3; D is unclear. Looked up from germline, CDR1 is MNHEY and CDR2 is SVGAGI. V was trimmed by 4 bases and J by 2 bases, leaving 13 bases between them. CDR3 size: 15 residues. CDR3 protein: CASSSSSRATDTQYF. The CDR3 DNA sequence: TGTGCCAGCAGTTCCTCGTCAAGGGCCACAGATACGCAGTATTTT.